Following are 29 T cell receptor beta chains from one sample sequenced in a study of T cell repertoires in cytomegalovirus infection. Via MiXCR, TCRdb re-called the reads, giving one row per CDR3 protein. The data show 250,000 or so distinct CDR3 sequences, roughly an eighth seen once. Sequenced sample: PBMCs. The receptor source for this set is a human donor in good health (CMV status not recorded). Some clones in this sample may be carry-over from other donors' samples.

This clonotype was seen repeatedly, ten times or more. The rearrangement uses TRBV20-1 and TRBJ2-5; D is ambiguous. Germline lookup yields CDR1 DFQATT and CDR2 SNEGSKA (reference sequence). V lost 0 bases and J lost 5, with 19 bases in between. The CDR3 contains 16 residues. The CDR3 DNA is TGCAGTGCTAGAGATTATGGAGTCGAACTACGGGAGACCCAGTACTTC. Translated, it gives CSARDYGVELRETQYF.

The rearrangement joins TRBV29-1 to TRBJ2-2, with 10 bases that match TRBD2. Unmatched junction bases numbered 6, after V lost 6 bases and J lost 5 bases. The CDR3 length is 14 residues. Germline V gene sequence: CDR1 SQVTM, CDR2 ANQGSEA. CDR3 DNA: TGCAGCGTGCCGACTAGCGGGCGGACCGGGGAGCTGTTTTTT. Translating it yields CSVPTSGRTGELFF.

Many counts were recorded for this clonotype. The chain is built from TRBV7-2 and TRBJ1-4, with TRBD1 matching over 9 bases. This CDR3 has 16 residues. Germline-derived CDR1 and CDR2 are SGHTA and FQGNSA. With 1 base clipped from V and 7 bases from J, the junction kept 7 bases outside the gene matches. CDR3 sequence (DNA): TGTGCCAGCAGCTTAGACTCCGGGACAGGGTCTGAAAAACTGTTTTTT. As protein: CASSLDSGTGSEKLFF.

This clonotype was detected a few times. The chain has TRBV18 and TRBJ2-7; 10 bases fit TRBD1. The CDR3 runs 15 residues. CDR1 is KGHSH, CDR2 LQKENI, per germline. The V gene end was trimmed by 1 base and the J gene end by 5 bases; junction bases not matched to a gene: 5. The CDR3 nucleotides read TGTGCCAGCTCACCACGTGACAGGGGGCGGAACGAGCAGTACTTC. Encoded protein: CASSPRDRGRNEQYF. Full variable domain (rest looked up from reference TRBV18 and TRBJ2-7): NAGVMQNPRHLVRRRGQEARLRCSPMKGHSHVYWYRQLPEEGLKFMVYLQKENIIDESGMPKERFSAEFPKEGPSILRIQQVVRGDSAAYFCASSPRDRGRNEQYFGPGTRLTVT.

The chain carries TRBV2 and TRBJ2-1; 9 positions match TRBD1. The CDR3 is 14 residues long. The junction had 7 bases not matched to a gene; V was cut back by 5 bases and J by 8 bases. Germline V gives CDR1 SNHLY, CDR2 FYNNEI. The CDR3, as DNA: TGTGCCAGCAGTAGGGACAGGGCAAGTGATGAGCAGTTCTTC. It translates to CASSRDRASDEQFF.

The chain links TRBV18 to TRBJ2-1; TRBD2 matches 12 bases. The V gene's germline CDR1 is KGHSH and CDR2 LQKENI. V dropped 3 bases and J dropped 2; count of bases not matched to a gene: 5. This CDR3 region has 17 residues. The CDR3 reads CASSPGTSGRTYNEQFF. The DNA for the CDR3 is TGTGCCAGCTCACCCGGGACTAGCGGGCGAACCTACAATGAGCAGTTCTTC.

A remark on this clonotype: A read error may account for a junction end that differs from germline. The chain couples TRBV2 to TRBJ2-6, with 7 bases fitting TRBD1. Germline V gene sequence: CDR1 SNHLY, CDR2 FYNNEI. The CDR3 length is 16 residues. The CDR3 loop is CASMLEGAAGANVLIF. DNA for the CDR3: TGTGCCAGCATGCTCGAGGGGGCAGCTGGGGCCAACGTCCTGATTTTC.

About this clonotype: A much larger clone differs from this one at a single base, so this may be a read error. The chain recombines TRBV11-2 with TRBJ2-7; tentative D call: TRBD1 (5 bases). Germline CDR1 reads SGHAT; CDR2 reads FQNNGV. The CDR3 runs to 12 residues. V was clipped by 4 bases and J by 6 bases, with 10 bases between them. The CDR3 region is CASSSAGLEQYF. In DNA, the CDR3 is TGTGCCAGCAGCTCAGCAGGGCTCGAGCAGTACTTC.

The table lists this clonotype with many counts. The chain recombines TRBV15 with TRBJ1-2; 10 positions match TRBD1. The CDR3 is 15 amino acids. CDR1 is LNHNV, CDR2 YYDKDF, per germline (reference sequence). Trimming took 5 bases from V and 7 from J; bases not matched to a gene: 10. DNA of the CDR3: TGTGCCACCAGCCGTCCCGGGACAGGGGTTGGTGGCTACACCTTC. Its protein is CATSRPGTGVGGYTF. Complete variable domain (other parts from reference TRBV15 and TRBJ1-2): DAMVIQNPRYQVTQFGKPVTLSCSQTLNHNVMYWYQQKSSQAPKLLFHYYDKDFNNEADTPDNFQSRRPNTSFCFLDIRSPGLGDTAMYLCATSRPGTGVGGYTFGSGTRLTVV.

This clonotype appeared a few times. CDR3 bases: TGTGCCAGCAGACCCAGGAATCCTAGCACAGATACGCAGTATTTT. The encoded protein is CASRPRNPSTDTQYF. The V gene is TRBV6-6, the J gene TRBJ2-3; D is unresolved. The CDR3 extends over 15 amino acids. Trimming removed 6 bases at V and 0 bases at J, with 13 bases between. The germline V gene encodes CDR1 MNHNY and CDR2 SVGAGI (reference sequence).

At least ten counts were recorded for this clonotype. The chain carries TRBV6-1 and TRBJ2-5; TRBD2 matches at 10 bases. The V segment lost 6 bases and the J segment 5 bases; nucleotides outside the gene matches: 15. Germline V gene data show CDR1 as MNHNS and CDR2 as SASEGT. The CDR3 spans 17 residues. CDR3 nucleotides: TGTGCCAGCAGCTCAGGACTAGCGGCCCAACCGGGGGAGACCCAGTACTTC. Amino acid sequence: CASSSGLAAQPGETQYF.

This clonotype was seen a handful of times. V gene TRBV2 combines with J gene TRBJ2-7; D gene ambiguous. The CDR3 contains 15 residues. Germline values: CDR1 SNHLY, CDR2 FYNNEI. With 0 bases removed from V and 0 bases from J, the gap between germline ends came to 9 bases. This chain's CDR3 is CASSEAQRLSYEQYF. DNA of the CDR3: TGTGCCAGCAGTGAAGCACAGCGTCTCTCCTACGAGCAGTACTTC.

V is TRBV28 and J is TRBJ1-1; 7 positions agree with TRBD1. Germline V gene sequence: CDR1 MDHEN, CDR2 SYDVKM. The CDR3 has 18 residues. V lost 3 bases to trimming and J lost 6 bases; unmatched junction nucleotides: 19. CDR3 DNA sequence: TGTGCCAGCAGTTTGTTTGGGGTATGGCGGCAGGGGGGCTCTGAAGCTTTCTTT. It encodes CASSLFGVWRQGGSEAFF. The variable domain in full, completed from reference TRBV28 and TRBJ1-1, reads DVKVTQSSRYLVKRTGEKVFLECVQDMDHENMFWYRQDPGLGLRLIYFSYDVKMKEKGDIPEGYSVSREKKERFSLILESASTNQTSMYLCASSLFGVWRQGGSEAFFGQGTRLTVV.

This clonotype was counted many times. The chain recombines TRBV6-2 or TRBV6-3 with TRBJ1-5; TRBD1 might be the D (5 bases). This CDR3 is 13 amino acids long. The V end lost 6 bases, the J end lost 7 bases, and 13 bases lay between the germline ends. Germline V gene sequence: CDR1 MNHEY, CDR2 SVGEGT. CDR3 loop: CASSPGGAQPQHF. CDR3 DNA: TGTGCCAGCAGCCCCGGCGGGGCCCAGCCCCAGCATTTT.

This clonotype has ten or more counts. The genes are TRBV28 and TRBJ1-1; 7 bases map to TRBD1. With V trimmed by 3 bases and J by 7 bases, 5 bases remained unmatched. Germline V gene lookup returns CDR1 MDHEN and CDR2 SYDVKM. The CDR3 totals 13 residues. CDR3 bases: TGTGCCAGCAGTTTCGGGACAGTAGTTGAAGCTTTCTTT. Residues: CASSFGTVVEAFF.

The chain recombines TRBV7-8 with TRBJ2-2, with D tentatively TRBD1 (6 bases). This CDR3 has 16 amino acids. Germline V gene data show CDR1 as SGHVS and CDR2 as FQNEAQ. The germline V and J ends were trimmed by 2 bases and 2 bases, with 12 bases remaining between them. The CDR3 DNA reads as TGTGCCAGCAGCTTAAGAGGACAGAGCAACACCGGGGAGCTGTTTTTT. It encodes CASSLRGQSNTGELFF. Complete variable domain (other parts from reference TRBV7-8 and TRBJ2-2): GAGVSQSPRYKVAKRGQDVALRCDPISGHVSLFWYQQALGQGPEFLTYFQNEAQLDKSGLPSDRFFAERPEGSVSTLKIQRTQQEDSAVYLCASSLRGQSNTGELFFGEGSRLTVL.

This clonotype was recorded a few times. The chain recombines TRBV2 with TRBJ1-3, with a tentative D call TRBD1 (6 bases). Trimming took 5 bases from V and 4 from J, leaving 15 bases between them. CDR3 length: 15 residues. Looked up from germline, CDR1 is SNHLY and CDR2 is FYNNEI. DNA of the CDR3: TGTGCCAGCAGTCTTGGACAGTATCGGGGAAACACCATATATTTT. Protein product: CASSLGQYRGNTIYF.

This clonotype was seen repeatedly, ten times or more. J is TRBJ1-2 and V is TRBV19, with D unclear. This CDR3 is 15 amino acids long. Germline V gene lookup returns CDR1 LNHDA and CDR2 SQIVND (reference sequence). V lost 8 bases to trimming and J lost 3 bases, with 19 bases between them. In DNA, the CDR3 is TGTGCCAGTCTTCCCCCCCCCCCCAACTACTATGGCTACACCTTC. Its protein product is CASLPPPPNYYGYTF.

The table lists this clonotype with a few counts. The V and J genes are TRBV2 and TRBJ1-1, with TRBD1 as a possible D gene (6 bases). V lost 2 bases, J lost 1 base, and 11 bases lay in between. This CDR3 region has 15 residues. The germline V gene encodes CDR1 SNHLY and CDR2 FYNNEI. The CDR3 reads CASSERGAQNTEAFF. CDR3 DNA: TGTGCCAGCAGTGAACGGGGGGCGCAGAACACTGAAGCTTTCTTT.

Only a few counts were recorded for this clonotype. J is TRBJ1-2 and V is TRBV6-6; D gene unclear. Germline V CDR1 and CDR2: MNHNY, SVGAGI (reference sequence). V shed 7 bases and J shed 2 bases, with 14 bases lying between them. The CDR3 contains 14 residues. CDR3 sequence (DNA): TGTGCCAGCATCGACACTTCCCTCAACTATGGCTACACCTTC. It encodes CASIDTSLNYGYTF.

The chain couples TRBV10-3 to TRBJ2-1; a possible D gene is TRBD2 (6 bases). CDR3 length: 16 amino acids. Germline-derived CDR1 and CDR2 are ENHRY and SYGVKD. Between the trimmed V and J ends, which lost 3 bases and 1 base, there was a span of 13 bases. The CDR3 DNA reads as TGTGCCATCAGTGAAAATTTCGGGACTTCCTACAATGAGCAGTTCTTC. Residues: CAISENFGTSYNEQFF.

This clonotype was detected ten times or more. The rearrangement links TRBV7-2 to TRBJ1-1; TRBD1 is a possible D gene (6 bases). CDR3 length: 13 amino acids. Germline CDR1 is SGHTA and CDR2 is FQGNSA. The V end lost 0 bases, the J end lost 6 bases, and 8 bases lay between the germline ends. The chain's CDR3 is CASSLASGAEAFF. The DNA for the CDR3 is TGTGCCAGCAGCTTAGCATCAGGGGCTGAAGCTTTCTTT.

In the case of this clonotype: At one of its ends the junction is not consistent with the germline gene, which may arise from a read error. The genes are TRBV5-3 and TRBJ2-7, with a tentative D call TRBD1 (7 bases). TRBV5-3 is marked as an open reading frame, function uncertain. The CDR3 has 15 residues. This CDR3 is CASSLEGATIYEQYF. The CDR3 DNA follows: TGTGCCAGCAGCTTGGAGGGGGCGACGATCTACGAGCAGTACTTC.

This clonotype occurred many times. This chain joins TRBV7-3 and TRBJ2-6; D gene uncertain. Trimming took 5 bases from V and 0 from J, leaving 8 bases between them. The germline CDR1 and CDR2 sequences are SGHTA and FQGTGA. The CDR3 spans 15 residues. CDR3 DNA: TGTGCCAGCAGCCCCCAAGACTCTGGGGCCAACGTCCTGACTTTC. The encoded protein is CASSPQDSGANVLTF.

This rearrangement joins TRBV2 to TRBJ1-5, with D perhaps TRBD1 (5 bases). V dropped 5 bases and J dropped 1 base, with 15 bases sitting between them. CDR3 size: 16 residues. Germline-derived CDR1 and CDR2 are SNHLY and FYNNEI. The CDR3 region has the DNA TGTGCCAGCAGTTTAGACCGACAGCAGAGCAATCAGCCCCAGCATTTT. Translation gives CASSLDRQQSNQPQHF.

This clonotype has only one observation. The J gene is TRBJ2-7, the V gene TRBV10-3, with TRBD2 as a possible D gene (6 bases). Trimming left V 4 bases short and J 2 bases short, with 21 bases between. The CDR3 has 17 amino acids. Germline V gene sequence: CDR1 ENHRY, CDR2 SYGVKD. As DNA, the CDR3 is TGTGCCATCAGTGTTCATGGGGTGCGGGACGGAGCCTACGAGCAGTACTTC. Residues: CAISVHGVRDGAYEQYF.

This clonotype was observed a few times. The chain recombines TRBV28 with TRBJ1-6, with D uncertain. CDR3 size: 13 residues. Germline V lookup: CDR1 MDHEN, CDR2 SYDVKM. The V end was cut by 7 bases, the J end by 7 bases, with 11 bases between. The CDR3 protein is CASIRQMNSPLHF. The CDR3 DNA is TGTGCCAGCATACGACAAATGAATTCACCCCTCCACTTT.

As for this clonotype: An end of the junction differs from the germline gene, which may be a read error. The rearrangement links TRBV19 to TRBJ1-1; D remains ambiguous. This CDR3 region has 10 residues. Per the germline V gene, CDR1 is LNHDA and CDR2 is SQIVND (reference sequence). CDR3 amino acids: CASSDLIGFF. The CDR3 DNA reads as TGTGCCAGTAGTGACCTGATAGGGTTTTTT.

This chain connects TRBV6-2 or TRBV6-3 to TRBJ2-3; TRBD2 agrees at 12 bases. The CDR3 contains 17 residues. Looked up from germline, CDR1 is MNHEY and CDR2 is SVGEGT. J was trimmed by 1 base and V by 5 bases; bases with no gene match: 7. The CDR3 loop is CASSPRLAGAGTDTQYF. Here the CDR3 DNA reads TGTGCCAGCAGTCCCCGACTAGCGGGAGCGGGCACAGATACGCAGTATTTT.